This T cell receptor beta chain was documented in a study of identical twins. The germline V and J ends were trimmed by 0 bases and 0 bases, with 3 bases remaining between them. CDR1 is SQVTM, CDR2 ANQGSEA, per germline. CDR3 size: 12 residues. Template switching (which added a universal primer site) was used, and cDNA carried unique molecular identifiers. Each CDR3 protein is one row after TCRdb ran MiXCR on the 5' RACE reads. The table records around 1.7 million distinct CDR3 sequences, about 32% of them present only once. This clonotype was detected ten times or more. Antigen specificity is unknown. Study-wide results and limits: Beta out-of-frame twin sharing showed a weaker excess.

This TCR came from a newborn girl in good health. Sequencing was done on a sample of cord blood. The rearrangement links TRBV29-1 to TRBJ2-7, with D uncertain. Written as DNA, the CDR3 is TGCAGCGTTGAAGACGGCTCCTACGAGCAGTACTTC. Residues: CSVEDGSYEQYF.